The clone carrying this TCR beta chain came up many times. The antigen is not known. The making of cDNA relied on 5'RACE with 10-nucleotide random UMIs. Over 200 million TCR-beta sequences (from 15-18 subjects) were yielded by each sequencing run. A single record per CDR3 protein comes from TCRdb applying MiXCR to the 5' RACE reads. Altogether approximately 50,000 distinct CDR3 sequences are present, approximately 5.8% being singletons, with the ten largest covering roughly 1.4%. The CDR3 is 14 residues long. Germline V gene sequence: CDR1 SNHLY, CDR2 FYNNEI. V was pared by 7 bases and J by 2 bases, with 14 bases between. This entry comes from a study of neurological immune-mediated disorders. Notes on the study in general: One cluster of related CDR3 sequences contained, by phylogenetic grouping, the repertoires of 18 of 34 multiple sclerosis patients and formed a possible signature.

The gene calls are TRBV2 and TRBJ2-5; no clear D gene. The sample taken for sequencing was CD4+ T cells from blood. The sequence came from a woman in her late teens or twenties with multiple sclerosis. The CDR3 here is CASIDQRGQETQYF. The CDR3 DNA reads TGTGCCAGCATCGACCAGAGAGGACAAGAGACCCAGTACTTC.